In its sample, the clone carrying this T cell receptor beta chain was seen once. Its antigen is currently unknown. This specimen comes from a study of OX40 agonist ivuxolimab in advanced cancers. Peripheral blood came from all dose cohorts at three timepoints. Broader study findings: No antigen was identified for the clonally expanded peripheral T cells.

CDR1 and CDR2 from the germline V gene are GTSNPN and SVGIG (reference sequence). The CDR3 is made up of 15 amino acids. V shed 0 bases and J 9 bases; nucleotides not matched to a gene: 8. The protocol was immunoSEQ multiplex PCR, while the TCRdb copy is restricted to in-frame clones and leaves out a portion. The table shows about 96,000 clones, with about 90% occurring only once. The sequencing here drew on CD4+ or CD8+ T cells sorted from blood, taken in a trial of the OX40 agonist ivuxolimab. This TCR derives from an adult with an advanced solid tumor such as melanoma, head and neck, liver or kidney cancer. The chain carries TRBV30 and TRBJ1-6, with 7 bases lining up with TRBD1. The CDR3 sequence: CAWSVLEGAGSPLHF. For the CDR3, the DNA is TGTGCCTGGAGTGTACTGGAGGGGGCGGGTTCACCCCTCCACTTT.